A selection of T cell receptor beta chains follows, all from one sample in a study of T cell responses to AZD1222 COVID-19 vaccine. Only in-frame clones appear in the TCRdb table, and some are missing; sequencing was by immunoSEQ multiplex PCR. The sample lists around 100,000 clones; approximately 88% were seen once. Sequencing used peripheral blood, obtained on day 0 of AZD1222 vaccination. These receptors originate from an adult in good health. The CDR3 runs from the conserved cysteine through the conserved F or W. A D gene is named only where the DNA matches it firmly.

d_gene	len	v_gene	j_gene	CDR3nt	CDR3aa
TRBD1	15	TRBV5-5	TRBJ2-5	TGTGCCAGCAGCTGGGGACAGGGAAATTTGGAGACCCAGTACTTC	CASSWGQGNLETQYF
-	13	TRBV11-1	TRBJ2-2	TGTGCCAGCAGCTCCAGATACACCGGGGAGCTGTTTTTT	CASSSRYTGELFF
-	16	TRBV24-1	TRBJ2-7	TGTGCCACCAGTGATTCTGCAGCGGAAGCCGAGGACGAGCAGTACTTC	CATSDSAAEAEDEQYF
-	15	TRBV11-2	TRBJ2-3	TGTGCCAGCAGCTTATGGAGGGCCAGCACAGATACGCAGTATTTT	CASSLWRASTDTQYF
-	16	TRBV5-1	TRBJ2-1	TGCGCCAGCAGCTCCAGGACCGCCCTCTCCTACAATGAGCAGTTCTTC	CASSSRTALSYNEQFF
TRBD1	16	TRBV5-1	TRBJ2-5	TGCGCCAGCAGCTTGGGGGACAGGGTTACCCAAGAGACCCAGTACTTC	CASSLGDRVTQETQYF
-	15	TRBV7-8	TRBJ1-1	TGTGCCAGCAGCTTACGGGGTCTTAAGTGGATTGAAGCTTTCTTT	CASSLRGLKWIEAFF
-	13	TRBV18	TRBJ2-1	TGTGCCAGCTCACCACCGGCAGACAATGAGCAGTTCTTC	CASSPPADNEQFF
TRBD1	13	TRBV27	TRBJ2-3	TGTGCCAGCTGGCGGACAGGGTGGGATACGCAGTATTTT	CASWRTGWDTQYF
-	14	TRBV5-1	TRBJ2-7	TGCGCCAGCAGCTTAAGAGACGTCGGGAACGAGCAGTACTTC	CASSLRDVGNEQYF
-	13	TRBV18	TRBJ1-1	TGTGCCAGCTCACCATCCCCGGACACTGAAGCTTTCTTT	CASSPSPDTEAFF
-	15	TRBV10-1	TRBJ2-3	TGCGCCAGCAGTGAGTCCGAGGCGGGTACAGATACGCAGTATTTT	CASSESEAGTDTQYF
-	13	TRBV10-3	TRBJ2-5	TGTGCCATCAGTGAGTCTAGGGAAGAGACCCAGTACTTC	CAISESREETQYF
TRBD2	17	TRBV9	TRBJ2-5	TGTGCCAGCAGCGCTGGCGAGCGGGGGGGTCTCCAAGAGACCCAGTACTTC	CASSAGERGGLQETQYF
TRBD2	16	TRBV5-1	TRBJ2-1	TGCGCCAGCAGCTTGGAACAGGGCGGGGGGTTGGATGAGCAGTTCTTC	CASSLEQGGGLDEQFF
-	14	TRBV7-9	TRBJ1-4	TGTGCCAGCAGCTTCGACATTACTAATGAAAAACTGTTTTTT	CASSFDITNEKLFF